The sequence of this T cell receptor (beta chain) was determined in a study of CD8 T cells in ankylosing spondylitis. The length of the CDR3 is 12 residues. CDR1 MNHNS and CDR2 SASEGT come from the germline V gene. The germline V and J ends were trimmed by 11 bases and 0 bases, with 11 bases remaining between them. For TCR beta, libraries came from quantitative 5'-RACE with molecular barcodes. Each CDR3 protein gets one entry after TCRdb re-called the 5' RACE reads with MiXCR. The table records roughly 35,000 distinct CDR3 sequences, 13% of them present only once. The receptor's source is a male donor with ankylosing spondylitis. Sequencing input: synovial fluid, either unsorted or a sorted T cell fraction (not recorded which). This chain uses TRBV6-1 with TRBJ2-7, with D possibly matching TRBD2 (6 bases). CDR3: CAGGEVSYEQYF. DNA for the CDR3: TGTGCCGGAGGGGAGGTCTCCTACGAGCAGTACTTC.